The present TCR beta chain was sequenced within a study of cytomegalovirus exposure and HLA in healthy donors. Findings of the study overall: Cytomegalovirus status was reportedly diagnosed by the classifier with high specificity and sensitivity. HLA allele associations emerged for roughly 17,000 TCR beta sequences in a later analysis, at 0.05 false discovery rate.

PCR involved 60 Vbeta and 13 Jbeta primers. The table came from immunoSEQ multiplex PCR; TCRdb's copy has only in-frame clones and leaves some out. The sample holds 70,000 to 90,000 clones; 84% are singletons and the top ten take 15% to 20%. Remarks on this clone: Its antigen is still unknown.

Germline CDR1 is MNHNY and CDR2 is SVGAGI (reference sequence). The CDR3 is 15 amino acids. The J segment lost 5 bases and the V segment lost 6 bases, leaving 5 bases of the junction unmatched. The sequence was obtained from a man in his 70s in good health and CMV-seropositive. This rearrangement joins TRBV6-6 to TRBJ2-3; 13 bases are shared with TRBD2. What was sequenced was PBMCs. The CDR3 nucleotides are TGTGCCAGCAGACGGACTAGCGGGGGAAAAGATACGCAGTATTTT. Translating gives CASRRTSGGKDTQYF.